Detailed here is one TCR beta chain. Its specificity is unknown. Repertoires were generated with immunoSEQ multiplex PCR, while TCRdb's copy carries only in-frame clones and drops some. The table has under 130,000 clones, approximately 92% seen once; the top ten hold more than 40%. Pooled samples include second doses given at about 4 or 12 weeks. CDR1 and CDR2 (germline): MNHEY, SMNVEV (reference sequence). CDR3 length equals 15 residues. Trimming cost V 2 bases and J 0 bases, with 10 bases left between them. This record comes from a study of T cell responses to AZD1222 COVID-19 vaccine. The study, taken as a whole, reports: Females made up more of the donors, who were largely white British, and clonal diversity may have come out too low. Mapped onto spike, vaccine-associated CD4 TCRs spanned it and were dominant at 160-218 and 743-854. Without day 14 samples, only post-peak T cell repertoires were studied.

The chain has TRBV27 and TRBJ1-1; D is unclear. This receptor was identified in an adult who received the AZD1222 COVID-19 vaccine. The material was peripheral blood, obtained 28 days after the second AZD1222 dose. CDR3 in amino acids: CASSLNGFMNTEAFF. CDR3 coding DNA: TGTGCCAGCAGTTTAAACGGCTTCATGAACACTGAAGCTTTCTTT.